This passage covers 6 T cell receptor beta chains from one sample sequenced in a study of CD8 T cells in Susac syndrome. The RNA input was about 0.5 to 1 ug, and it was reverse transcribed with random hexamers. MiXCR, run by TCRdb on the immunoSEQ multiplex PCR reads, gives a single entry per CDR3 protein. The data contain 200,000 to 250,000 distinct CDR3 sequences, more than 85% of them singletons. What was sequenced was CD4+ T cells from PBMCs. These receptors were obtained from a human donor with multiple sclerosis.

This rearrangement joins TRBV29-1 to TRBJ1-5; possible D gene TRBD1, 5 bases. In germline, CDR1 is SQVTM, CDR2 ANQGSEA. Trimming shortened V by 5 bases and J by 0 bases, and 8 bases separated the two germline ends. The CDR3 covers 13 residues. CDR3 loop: CSVRQNSNQPQHF. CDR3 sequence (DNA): TGCAGCGTTCGACAGAATAGCAATCAGCCCCAGCATTTT.

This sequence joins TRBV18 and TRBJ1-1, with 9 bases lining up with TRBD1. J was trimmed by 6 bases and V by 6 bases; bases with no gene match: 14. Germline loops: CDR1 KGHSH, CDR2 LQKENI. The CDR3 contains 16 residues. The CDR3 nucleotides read TGTGCCAGCTCCCGGGGACAGGGCGCGCGGGGGGCTGAAGCTTTCTTT. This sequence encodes CASSRGQGARGAEAFF. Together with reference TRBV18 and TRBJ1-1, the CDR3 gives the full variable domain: NAGVMQNPRHLVRRRGQEARLRCSPMKGHSHVYWYRQLPEEGLKFMVYLQKENIIDESGMPKERFSAEFPKEGPSILRIQQVVRGDSAAYFCASSRGQGARGAEAFFGQGTRLTVV.

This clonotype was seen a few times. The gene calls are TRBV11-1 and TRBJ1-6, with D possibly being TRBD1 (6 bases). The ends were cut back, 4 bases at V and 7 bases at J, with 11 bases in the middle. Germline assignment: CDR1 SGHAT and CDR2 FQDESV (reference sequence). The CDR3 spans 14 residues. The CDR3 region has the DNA TGTGCCAGCAGCTCCGGGACACCGAATTCACCCCTCCACTTT. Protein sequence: CASSSGTPNSPLHF.

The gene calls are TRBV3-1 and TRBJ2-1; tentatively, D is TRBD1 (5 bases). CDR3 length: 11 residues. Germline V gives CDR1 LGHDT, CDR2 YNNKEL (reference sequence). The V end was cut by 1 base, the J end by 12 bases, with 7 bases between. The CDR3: CASSQGGGQFF. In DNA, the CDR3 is TGTGCCAGCAGCCAAGGGGGCGGGCAGTTCTTC.

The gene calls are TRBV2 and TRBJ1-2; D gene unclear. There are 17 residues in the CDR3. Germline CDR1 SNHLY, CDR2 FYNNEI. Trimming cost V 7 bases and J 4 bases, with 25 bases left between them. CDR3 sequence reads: CASTLQGGGPRAYGYTF. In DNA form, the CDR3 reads TGTGCCAGCACTCTCCAAGGAGGAGGGCCCCGGGCCTATGGCTACACCTTC.

CDR3 in DNA: TGTGCCAGCAATAGACAGGGGACCGGGGAGCTGTTTTTT. Its protein is CASNRQGTGELFF. The chain uses TRBV25-1 and TRBJ2-2; TRBD1 matches 8 bases. Germline values: CDR1 MGHDK, CDR2 SYGVNS. V shed 7 bases and J 5 bases; nucleotides not matched to a gene: 3. This CDR3 is 13 amino acids long.